Each of the 27 T cell receptor beta chains below was sequenced from the same sample in a study of post-analysis software for immune sequencing data. Researchers reported that TCR beta cDNA libraries carried unique molecular identifiers. TCRdb reprocessed the PCR reads via MiXCR and lists one record per CDR3 protein. The sample comprises more than 500,000 distinct CDR3 sequences, approximately 34% of which are singletons, and 4.5% to 7.5% rests with the top ten. Their target antigens are unknown. Whole-study results and caveats: Patients carried roughly 5 TRBV segments more frequently than controls did, and TRBV5-6, TRBV5-1 and TRBV20-1 were among them.

Sequenced sample: blood. These receptors were obtained from a girl aged 2-17 years with multiple sclerosis.

This clonotype was picked up a small number of times. The chain links TRBV20-1 to TRBJ1-2; D remains ambiguous. V gave up 3 bases and J gave up 4 bases, with 6 bases separating them. The CDR3 runs 11 residues. Germline assignment: CDR1 DFQATT and CDR2 SNEGSKA (reference sequence). The CDR3 region has the DNA TGCAGTGCTAGGGCCGTCTATGGCTACACCTTC. It yields the protein CSARAVYGYTF.

In its sample, this clonotype was seen a few times. V gene TRBV6-6 combines with J gene TRBJ2-5; perhaps TRBD2 as D (5 bases). V was pared by 6 bases and J by 2 bases, with 16 bases between. Germline V gene lookup returns CDR1 MNHNY and CDR2 SVGAGI (reference sequence). This CDR3 contains 15 residues. CDR3 nucleotide sequence: TGTGCCAGCAGCTATACTACGGGGAGACAAGAGACCCAGTACTTC. Amino acid sequence: CASSYTTGRQETQYF.

This chain links TRBV20-1 with TRBJ2-5; D call uncertain. V lost 3 bases, J lost 3 bases, and 14 bases lay in between. The CDR3 totals 14 residues. Germline V lookup: CDR1 DFQATT, CDR2 SNEGSKA (reference sequence). For the CDR3, the DNA is TGCAGTGCTAGGGTCCGGACCGCAAAAGAGACCCAGTACTTC. Amino acids: CSARVRTAKETQYF.

The chain combines TRBV12-3 or TRBV12-4 with TRBJ1-3; no definite D call. V lost 7 bases to trimming and J lost 7 bases, with 11 bases between them. The CDR3 is 12 amino acids. The CDR3 nucleotides read TGTGCCAGCAAGGATACAGAGAACACCATATATTTT. The encoded protein is CASKDTENTIYF.

This chain joins TRBV28 and TRBJ1-2; the match to TRBD1 covers 7 bases. From germline, CDR1 is MDHEN and CDR2 SYDVKM. This CDR3 is built from 15 residues. Unmatched junction bases numbered 13, after V lost 6 bases and J lost 6 bases. CDR3: CASSLGTVRIDGYTF. Here the CDR3 DNA reads TGTGCCAGCAGCCTTGGGACAGTAAGAATCGATGGCTACACCTTC.

The CDR3 DNA reads as TGTGCCATCAGTAAGGACAGGGGCCCCCCAGGGGAGACCCAGTACTTC. Amino acids: CAISKDRGPPGETQYF. The chain links TRBV10-3 to TRBJ2-5, with 9 bases matching TRBD1. CDR3 length: 16 residues. Trimming cost V 5 bases and J 5 bases; bases outside gene matches: 12. CDR1 is ENHRY, CDR2 SYGVKD, per germline.

The V call is TRBV7-9, the J call TRBJ2-5; no firm D call. V lost 5 bases and J lost 2, with 18 bases in between. The CDR3 runs 16 residues. Per the germline V gene, CDR1 is SEHNR and CDR2 is FQNEAQ (reference sequence). The CDR3 spells CASSRPISTDQETQYF. The CDR3 coding sequence is TGTGCCAGCAGCCGTCCGATTTCGACGGATCAAGAGACCCAGTACTTC.

This chain's CDR3 is CASSITGTGAAEKLFF. The DNA of the CDR3 is TGTGCCAGCAGTATAACCGGGACAGGGGCGGCTGAAAAACTGTTTTTT. The chain is built from TRBV12-3 or TRBV12-4 and TRBJ1-4; TRBD1 agrees at 10 bases. CDR3 length: 16 residues. V lost 5 bases and J lost 7; bases outside the gene matches: 10.

The chain couples TRBV12-3 or TRBV12-4 to TRBJ1-2; D is undetermined. V lost 7 bases to trimming and J lost 5 bases, with 20 bases between them. The CDR3 has 15 residues. The CDR3 spells CASTLSNSFPYGYTF. CDR3 nucleotides: TGTGCCAGCACCCTGAGCAACAGCTTCCCTTATGGCTACACCTTC.

Ten or more counts support this clonotype. The chain uses TRBV7-9 and TRBJ1-2, with D maybe TRBD1 (5 bases). The CDR3 is made up of 12 amino acids. The V end lost 8 bases, the J end lost 1 base, and 8 bases lay between the germline ends. CDR1 and CDR2 from the germline V gene are SEHNR and FQNEAQ (reference sequence). This chain's CDR3 is CASSGGNYGYTF. The CDR3 DNA is TGTGCCAGCTCGGGGGGTAACTATGGCTACACCTTC. Full variable domain (rest looked up from reference TRBV7-9 and TRBJ1-2): DTGVSQNPRHKITKRGQNVTFRCDPISEHNRLYWYRQTLGQGPEFLTYFQNEAQLEKSRLLSDRFSAERPKGSFSTLEIQRTEQGDSAMYLCASSGGNYGYTFGSGTRLTVV.

V usage is TRBV4-1 and J usage is TRBJ2-2; D is possibly TRBD2 (5 bases). V lost 0 bases to trimming and J lost 8 bases, with 16 bases between them. The CDR3 has 16 amino acids. CDR1 is MGHRA and CDR2 is YSYEKL in the germline V gene. CDR3 bases: TGCGCCAGCAGCCAAGATCGACTTTCCAGAGGGGGGGAGCTGTTTTTT. Translated, it gives CASSQDRLSRGGELFF.

This clonotype was seen only a few times. The J gene is TRBJ2-7, the V gene TRBV29-1, with D perhaps given as TRBD1 or TRBD2 (6 bases each). CDR3 size: 14 residues. Trimming removed 7 bases from V and 0 bases from J, with 16 bases in between. Germline values: CDR1 SQVTM, CDR2 ANQGSEA. In nucleotides, the CDR3 is TGCAGCGACCCTCGGGGGACAACCTCCTACGAGCAGTACTTC. This codes for CSDPRGTTSYEQYF.

There are a few counts of this clonotype. This rearrangement joins TRBV5-1 to TRBJ2-4, with 8 positions matching TRBD2. The end of the DNA fits TRBJ2-7 better, so the J call may be wrong. The CDR3 contains 14 residues. Looked up from germline, CDR1 is SGHRS and CDR2 is YFSETQ. CDR3 residues: CASSLEASGHEQYF. The CDR3, as DNA: TGCGCCAGCAGCTTGGAGGCTAGCGGGCACGAGCAGTACTTC.

The rearrangement links TRBV4-1 to TRBJ2-4, with D tentatively TRBD2 (5 bases). The length of the CDR3 is 14 residues. Per the germline V gene, CDR1 is MGHRA and CDR2 is YSYEKL. V lost 5 bases to trimming and J lost 13 bases, with 21 bases between them. CDR3 loop: CASSGRAIPGGQYF. The CDR3 DNA reads TGCGCCAGCAGCGGGCGTGCAATTCCTGGCGGGCAGTACTTC.

V and J are TRBV5-1 and TRBJ1-1, with 11 bases aligning to TRBD1. With 4 bases clipped from V and 4 bases from J, the junction kept 3 bases outside the gene matches. This CDR3 contains 14 residues. CDR1 is SGHRS, CDR2 YFSETQ, per germline. For the CDR3, the DNA is TGCGCCAGCAGCAGGACAGGGGGCGGCACTGAAGCTTTCTTT. Protein sequence: CASSRTGGGTEAFF.

This clonotype was counted a few times. The rearrangement uses TRBV4-1 and TRBJ1-4, with D hard to call. Germline V CDR1 and CDR2: MGHRA, YSYEKL. The CDR3 covers 17 residues. V dropped 1 base and J dropped 8 bases, with 20 bases sitting between them. Here the CDR3 DNA reads TGCGCCAGCAGCCAAGGCGGCAGCGCGGTGAAGTGGGAAAAACTGTTTTTT. Protein product: CASSQGGSAVKWEKLFF.

The chain links TRBV7-9 to TRBJ2-1, with 11 bases that match TRBD2. The CDR3 runs 16 residues. The V gene end was trimmed by 4 bases and the J gene end by 2 bases; junction bases not matched to a gene: 4. Germline-derived CDR1 and CDR2 are SEHNR and FQNEAQ (reference sequence). CDR3 amino acids: CASSSLAGATYNEQFF. CDR3 DNA: TGTGCCAGCAGCTCACTAGCGGGGGCCACCTACAATGAGCAGTTCTTC.

This clonotype has a count of ten or more. The chain employs TRBV7-6 and TRBJ2-3, with TRBD1 matching 8 bases. CDR1 SGHVS and CDR2 FNYEAQ come from the germline V gene. The trim removed 2 bases at V and 0 bases at J, leaving 7 bases unmatched. CDR3 size: 17 residues. CDR3 amino acids: CASSLTGQGLSTDTQYF. CDR3 DNA sequence: TGTGCCAGCAGCTTAACCGGACAGGGTTTAAGCACAGATACGCAGTATTTT.

J is TRBJ2-5 and V is TRBV2; the D is unclear. Looked up from germline, CDR1 is SNHLY and CDR2 is FYNNEI. This CDR3 spans 12 amino acids. V was trimmed by 2 bases and J by 7 bases, leaving 8 bases between them. The CDR3 region is CASSENIVTQYF. CDR3 sequence (DNA): TGTGCCAGCAGTGAAAACATCGTGACCCAGTACTTC.

There are a few counts of this clonotype. The rearrangement uses TRBV5-6 and TRBJ2-1, with 7 bases identical to TRBD1. The germline V gene encodes CDR1 SGHDT and CDR2 YYEEEE. CDR3 size: 17 residues. V gave up 2 bases and J gave up 7 bases; unmatched junction bases: 15. CDR3 loop: CASSLTIGQAEINEQFF. The CDR3 bases are TGTGCCAGCAGCTTAACCATCGGACAGGCCGAGATTAATGAGCAGTTCTTC.

This clonotype appeared many times. The chain is built from TRBV27 and TRBJ1-2; D might be TRBD1 (5 bases). This CDR3 is 13 amino acids long. V was cut by 4 bases and J by 4 bases, with 10 bases left in between. Per the germline V gene, CDR1 is MNHEY and CDR2 is SMNVEV (reference sequence). The CDR3: CASSWGLSYGYTF. CDR3 nucleotides: TGTGCCAGCAGTTGGGGACTGAGCTATGGCTACACCTTC.

This chain uses TRBV6-5 with TRBJ2-5, with TRBD2 as a possible D gene (5 bases). The CDR3 has 15 amino acids. V was trimmed by 6 bases and J by 11 bases, leaving 25 bases between them. Germline V gives CDR1 MNHEY, CDR2 SVGAGI. The CDR3 nucleotides read TGTGCCAGCAGCCGCGGCCGAGGGCCTTACAATGAGCAGTACTTC. Translated, it gives CASSRGRGPYNEQYF.

This chain connects TRBV3-1 to TRBJ2-3, with D tentatively TRBD1 or TRBD2 (5 bases each). This CDR3 region has 14 residues. Germline V CDR1 and CDR2: LGHDT, YNNKEL (reference sequence). V lost 1 base to trimming and J lost 2 bases, with 7 bases between them. CDR3 in DNA: TGTGCCAGCAGCCAAGCGGGACCCACAGATACGCAGTATTTT. This encodes CASSQAGPTDTQYF.

As to this clonotype: Sequence at one end of the junction differs from germline and may be a read error. This chain links TRBV20-1 with TRBJ2-5; maybe TRBD2 (5 bases). Germline V CDR1 and CDR2: DFQATT, SNEGSKA (reference sequence). The CDR3 has 12 residues. The CDR3 coding sequence is TGCCGTGCTAGTAGAGCGGAAGAGACCCAGTACTTC. Its protein product is CRASRAEETQYF.

The chain is built from TRBV4-1 and TRBJ2-1; 8 nucleotides match TRBD2. V was pared by 0 bases and J by 4 bases, with 11 bases of the junction left unmatched. Germline V gene lookup returns CDR1 MGHRA and CDR2 YSYEKL. The CDR3 length is 18 residues. CDR3: CASSQDVFGGGLYNEQFF. The CDR3 coding sequence is TGCGCCAGCAGCCAAGATGTATTTGGCGGGGGGCTATACAATGAGCAGTTCTTC.

This sequence joins TRBV6-6 and TRBJ2-5; the match to TRBD1 covers 11 bases. The CDR3 covers 16 residues. Germline CDR1 and CDR2: MNHNY and SVGAGI (reference sequence). V was pared by 4 bases and J by 5 bases, with 9 bases of the junction left unmatched. The CDR3 region is CASSLQGTGGTETQYF. CDR3 bases: TGTGCCAGCAGTTTGCAGGGGACAGGGGGGACGGAGACCCAGTACTTC.

This clonotype was counted between two and nine times. The J gene is TRBJ2-5, the V gene TRBV25-1; 7 bases line up with TRBD1. V dropped 6 bases and J dropped 2; count of bases not matched to a gene: 6. Germline values: CDR1 MGHDK, CDR2 SYGVNS. This CDR3 spans 14 amino acids. Here the CDR3 reads CASSTPGQQETQYF. The CDR3 bases are TGTGCCAGCAGCACTCCGGGACAGCAAGAGACCCAGTACTTC. Filled out from reference TRBV25-1 and TRBJ2-5, the complete variable domain reads EADIYQTPRYLVIGTGKKITLECSQTMGHDKMYWYQQDPGMELHLIHYSYGVNSTEKGDLSSESTVSRIRTEHFPLTLESARPSHTSQYLCASSTPGQQETQYFGPGTRLLVL.